This TCR beta chain was identified during a study of blood T cell repertoires in COVID-19. Study information: Specimens from acute and convalescent COVID-19 originated in the United States, Italy and Spain. From T cells, B-cell-depleted T cells, or PBMCs came the material, which was cDNA or gDNA.

Germline CDR1 reads MNHEY; CDR2 reads SMNVEV (reference sequence). The CDR3 is 15 amino acids. V lost 4 bases and J lost 4; bases outside the gene matches: 9. Original analysis: Amplification of reference gene primers provided the estimated nucleated cell counts. TCRdb's copy holds only in-frame clones and misses some; the assay was immunoSEQ multiplex PCR. From that table come the V and J calls and clone size; the DNA was used to work out D and trimming. The repertoire holds about 70,000 clones, with around 86% as singletons. The sequenced sample was peripheral blood. The clonotype was recovered from a man between 65 and 85 years old with active COVID-19. V is TRBV27 and J is TRBJ1-2, with 7 bases lining up with TRBD1. CDR3 sequence reads: CASSWGGGGAYGYTF. CDR3 in DNA: TGTGCCAGCAGTTGGGGCGGAGGGGGCGCCTATGGCTACACCTTC.